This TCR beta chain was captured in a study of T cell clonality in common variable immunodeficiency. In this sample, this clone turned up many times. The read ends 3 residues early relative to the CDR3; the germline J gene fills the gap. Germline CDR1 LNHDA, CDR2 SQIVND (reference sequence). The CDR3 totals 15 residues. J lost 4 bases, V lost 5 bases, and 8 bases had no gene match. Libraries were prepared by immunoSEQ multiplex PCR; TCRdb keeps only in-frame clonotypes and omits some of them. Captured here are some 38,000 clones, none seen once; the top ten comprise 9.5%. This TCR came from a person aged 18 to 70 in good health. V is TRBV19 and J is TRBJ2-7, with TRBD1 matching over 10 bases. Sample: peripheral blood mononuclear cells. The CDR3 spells CASSASTGGAYEQYF. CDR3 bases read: TGTGCCAGTAGTGCCTCGACAGGGGGCGCGTACGAG. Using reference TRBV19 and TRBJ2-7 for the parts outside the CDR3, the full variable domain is DGGITQSPKYLFRKEGQNVTLSCEQNLNHDAMYWYRQDPGQGLRLIYYSQIVNDFQKGDIAEGYSVSREKKESFPLTVTSAQKNPTAFYLCASSASTGGAYEQYFGPGTRLTVT.